One and the same sample provided the 12 T cell receptor beta chains below, sequenced in a study of T-cell memory formation after mild COVID-19. Using its own MiXCR run on the 5' RACE reads, TCRdb lists one record per CDR3 protein. This sample yields over 450,000 distinct CDR3 sequences, of which just over 20% are seen a single time; approximately 12% belongs to the top ten. What was sequenced was PBMCs or a T cell subset sorted from them (not recorded which). Every receptor here comes from an adult woman who had mild COVID-19 (a few samples of this study predate the infection). Cell type and time point are not known.

The chain has TRBV5-6 and TRBJ2-5; 9 positions match TRBD1. Germline trimming cut 4 bases from V and 4 bases from J; bases unmatched to any gene: 2. This CDR3 comprises 13 residues. Germline V lookup: CDR1 SGHDT, CDR2 YYEEEE. CDR3 residues: CASSKGQGETQYF. The CDR3 DNA is TGTGCCAGCAGCAAGGGACAGGGAGAGACCCAGTACTTC.

The rearrangement uses TRBV20-1 and TRBJ2-7; no clear D. Germline CDR1 and CDR2: DFQATT and SNEGSKA (reference sequence). The V and J ends lost 6 bases and 2 bases respectively, with 14 bases between them. CDR3 length: 13 residues. This CDR3 is CSAQQRPTYEQYF. CDR3 DNA: TGCAGTGCCCAGCAACGCCCCACCTACGAGCAGTACTTC.

The table lists this clonotype with a few counts. The chain couples TRBV29-1 to TRBJ2-7; D unresolved. The CDR3 is made up of 11 amino acids. Trimming removed 2 bases from V and 3 bases from J, with 5 bases in between. Per germline, CDR1 SQVTM and CDR2 ANQGSEA. The CDR3 nucleotides read TGCAGCGTTGAAACGGGCTACGAGCAGTACTTC. Its protein is CSVETGYEQYF.

This clonotype was seen a few times. This chain joins TRBV24-1 and TRBJ2-3; 11 bases are shared with TRBD2. Germline lookup yields CDR1 KGHDR and CDR2 SFDVKD. Germline trimming cut 6 bases from V and 2 bases from J; bases unmatched to any gene: 6. The CDR3 covers 16 residues. DNA for the CDR3: TGTGCCACCAGTTACGGACTAGCGGGCCTCACAGATACGCAGTATTTT. Translating it yields CATSYGLAGLTDTQYF.

This clonotype has only a few counts. The rearrangement uses TRBV12-3 or TRBV12-4 and TRBJ2-7, with no clear D. Trimming cost V 2 bases and J 6 bases, with 8 bases left between them. The CDR3 covers 12 residues. The CDR3 is CASSLNGIEQYF. The CDR3 nucleotides are TGTGCCAGCAGTTTAAACGGTATCGAGCAGTACTTC.

This clonotype was picked up many times. At one end the junction does not follow the germline gene, possibly because of a read error. V gene TRBV12-3 or TRBV12-4 combines with J gene TRBJ2-2, with D hard to call. CDR3 size: 14 residues. The CDR3, as DNA: TGCGCCAGCAGCTTTGGAGCGAACACCGGGGAGCTGTTTTTT. Translating it yields CASSFGANTGELFF.

V and J are TRBV24-1 and TRBJ2-1; D uncertain. The CDR3 extends over 16 amino acids. Trimming removed 0 bases from V and 8 bases from J, with 16 bases in between. Germline CDR1 and CDR2: KGHDR and SFDVKD. This CDR3 is CATSDLGKGSIDEQFF. CDR3 in DNA: TGTGCCACCAGTGATTTGGGAAAGGGATCGATCGATGAGCAGTTCTTC.

The chain uses TRBV4-2 and TRBJ2-3; 9 bases fit TRBD1. Germline CDR1 is LGHNA and CDR2 is YNFKEQ. The CDR3 runs 17 residues. Germline trimming cut 1 base from V and 1 base from J; bases unmatched to any gene: 6. CDR3 loop: CASSQAGGQGRTDTQYF. CDR3 coding DNA: TGTGCCAGCAGCCAAGCCGGAGGACAGGGGCGCACAGATACGCAGTATTTT.

This clonotype was observed once. This chain links TRBV11-2 with TRBJ1-5; D is perhaps TRBD1 (6 bases). CDR1 is SGHAT, CDR2 FQNNGV, per germline. CDR3 size: 15 residues. The V gene lost 3 bases and the J gene lost 4 bases, with 13 bases spanning the gap. For the CDR3, the DNA is TGTGCCAGCAGCTTGGGGGGGCTAAGGAATCAGCCCCAGCATTTT. Its translation is CASSLGGLRNQPQHF.

The chain recombines TRBV3-1 with TRBJ2-4; D not certain. The V end lost 3 bases, the J end lost 6 bases, and 12 bases lay between the germline ends. The germline gives CDR1 LGHDT, CDR2 YNNKEL (reference sequence). This CDR3 contains 14 residues. CDR3 DNA: TGTGCCAGCAGCCAGCCTCATGCGCTAAACATTCAGTACTTC. It specifies CASSQPHALNIQYF.

This clonotype was seen ten or more times. This chain links TRBV7-9 with TRBJ2-7, with 8 bases lining up with TRBD2. In germline, CDR1 is SEHNR, CDR2 FQNEAQ (reference sequence). The CDR3 is made up of 14 amino acids. Trimming removed 7 bases from V and 3 bases from J; junction bases left unmatched: 8. The CDR3 nucleotides are TGTGCCAGCACCCATCTCAGCGGGAGCTACGAGCAGTACTTC. Translated, it gives CASTHLSGSYEQYF. Supplemented by reference TRBV7-9 and TRBJ2-7, the full variable domain reads DTGVSQNPRHKITKRGQNVTFRCDPISEHNRLYWYRQTLGQGPEFLTYFQNEAQLEKSRLLSDRFSAERPKGSFSTLEIQRTEQGDSAMYLCASTHLSGSYEQYFGPGTRLTVT.

The genes are TRBV29-1 and TRBJ1-1, with 8 bases lining up with TRBD1. The CDR3 consists of 14 residues. Unmatched junction bases numbered 6, after V lost 5 bases and J lost 1 base. Germline CDR1 SQVTM, CDR2 ANQGSEA. CDR3 in amino acids: CSVSAGTGNTEAFF. The CDR3 DNA follows: TGCAGCGTTTCCGCCGGGACAGGGAACACTGAAGCTTTCTTT.